Detailed here is one TCR beta chain. As yet, its antigen is unknown. Time point: blood from clinic visit 5 months post-surgery; TSC patient then seizure free. Only cases whose brain tissue showed the highest T cell transcript signatures were sequenced. The germline V gene encodes CDR1 LGHDT and CDR2 YNNKEL (reference sequence). The CDR3 is 14 residues long. Trimming took 2 bases from V and 7 from J, leaving 12 bases between them. The data originate from a study of brain T cells in children with intractable seizures. The study, taken as a whole, reports: Pre-surgery blood may have been undersampled, hiding some clones. Only CDR3 sequence similarity suggested viral specificity, without known HCMV serostatus.

The table came from immunoSEQ multiplex PCR; TCRdb's copy has only in-frame clones and leaves some out. This sample yields about 340,000 clones, of which over 90% are seen a single time; roughly 5.7% belongs to the top ten. The source was peripheral blood, collected approximately 5 months after surgery. The gene calls are TRBV3-1 (or the pseudogene TRBV3-2) and TRBJ2-1, with D uncertain. This clonotype originated in a boy under two years old with tuberous sclerosis and intractable seizures. The CDR3 spells CASSQMLDPNEQFF. As DNA, the CDR3 is TGTGCCAGCAGCCAAATGTTAGACCCAAATGAGCAGTTCTTC.